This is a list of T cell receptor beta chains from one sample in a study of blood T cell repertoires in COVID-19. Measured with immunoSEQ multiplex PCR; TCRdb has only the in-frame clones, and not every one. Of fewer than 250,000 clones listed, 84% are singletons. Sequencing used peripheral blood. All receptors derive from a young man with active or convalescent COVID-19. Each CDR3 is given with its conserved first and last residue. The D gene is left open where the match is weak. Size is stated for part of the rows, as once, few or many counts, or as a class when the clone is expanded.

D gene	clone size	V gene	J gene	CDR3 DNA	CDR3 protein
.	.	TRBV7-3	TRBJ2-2	TGTGCCAGCAGCTCCATGAACACCGGGGAGCTGTTTTTT	CASSSMNTGELFF
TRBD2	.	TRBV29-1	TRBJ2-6	TGCAGCGCGGGGGAGGGGGGGGCCAACGTCCTGACTTTC	CSAGEGGANVLTF
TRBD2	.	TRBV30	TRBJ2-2	TGTGCCTGGGCTAGCGGGAGGGTGAACACCGGGGAGCTGTTTTTT	CAWASGRVNTGELFF
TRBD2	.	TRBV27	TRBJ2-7	TGTGCCAGCAGTTTATCGGTGGTAGCGGGGGTAGAGCAGTACTTC	CASSLSVVAGVEQYF
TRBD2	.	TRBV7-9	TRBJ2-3	TGTGCCAGCAGCTTAGGGACTAGCGGCACAGATACGCAGTATTTT	CASSLGTSGTDTQYF
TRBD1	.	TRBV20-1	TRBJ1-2	TGCAGTGCTAGAACAGGGGGCGGCTACACCTTC	CSARTGGGYTF
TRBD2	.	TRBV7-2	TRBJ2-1	TGTGCCAGCAGCAAACTAGCGGGGGGCTACAATGAGCAGTTCTTC	CASSKLAGGYNEQFF
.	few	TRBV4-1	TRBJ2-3	TGCGCCAGCAGCCACGCGCTTACCACAGATACGCAGTATTTT	CASSHALTTDTQYF
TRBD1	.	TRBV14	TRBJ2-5	TGTGCCAGCAGCGACCGACAGGGATTTTTTGAACAGTACTTC	CASSDRQGFFEQYF
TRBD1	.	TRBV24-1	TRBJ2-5	TGTGCCACCAGTGATCCGGGACAGTTAGAAGAGACCCAGTACTTC	CATSDPGQLEETQYF
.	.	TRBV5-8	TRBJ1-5	TGTGCCAGCAGCTTGGGAGGGTTGGGCAATCAGCCCCAGCATTTT	CASSLGGLGNQPQHF
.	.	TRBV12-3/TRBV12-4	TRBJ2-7	TGTGCCAGCAGTTTAGCCGGGTTCGAGCAGTACTTC	CASSLAGFEQYF
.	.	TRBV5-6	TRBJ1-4	TGTGCCAGCAGCTTGCAGGGTACTAATGAAAAACTGTTTTTT	CASSLQGTNEKLFF
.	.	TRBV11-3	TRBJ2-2	TGTGCCAGCAGCCTCCGGGTCGGGGAGCTGTTTTTT	CASSLRVGELFF
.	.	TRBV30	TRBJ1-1	TGTGCCTGGGGCGGGCGTCGGGGGACTGAAGCTTTCTTT	CAWGGRRGTEAFF
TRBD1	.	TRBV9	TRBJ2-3	TGTGCCAGCAGCACCCGGACAGGGCGAGATACGCAGTATTTT	CASSTRTGRDTQYF
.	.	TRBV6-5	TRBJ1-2	TGTGCCAGCAGAAATATCTATGGCTACACCTTC	CASRNIYGYTF
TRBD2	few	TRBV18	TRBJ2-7	TGTGCCAGCTCACTACGTAGCGGGGGGACCTACGAGCAGTACTTC	CASSLRSGGTYEQYF
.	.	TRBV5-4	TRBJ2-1	TGTGCCAGCAGCCTCCCGAACAGGGAATCGGGTGAGCAGTTCTTC	CASSLPNRESGEQFF
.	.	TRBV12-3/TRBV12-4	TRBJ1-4	TGTGCCAGCCTTCGGTGGAGGGAAAAACTGTTTTTT	CASLRWREKLFF
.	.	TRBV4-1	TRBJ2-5	TGCGCCAGCAGCCAAGTTTTTATAGGGGCCAACCAAGAGACCCAGTACTTC	CASSQVFIGANQETQYF
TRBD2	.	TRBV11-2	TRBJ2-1	TGTGCCAGCAGCTTCACTAGCGGGGGGGCGTACAATGAGCAGTTCTTC	CASSFTSGGAYNEQFF
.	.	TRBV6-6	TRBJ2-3	TGTGCCAGCACCTCTAACGAATCCACAGATACGCAGTATTTT	CASTSNESTDTQYF
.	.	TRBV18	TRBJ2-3	TGTGCCAGCTCACCGACGGAGGATACGCAGTATTTT	CASSPTEDTQYF
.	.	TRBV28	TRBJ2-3	TGTGCCAGCAGTTTAGGAGGCACAGATACGCAGTATTTT	CASSLGGTDTQYF
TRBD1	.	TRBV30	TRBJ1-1	TGTGCCTGGAGTGATAACAGGGGCCGGACTGAAGCTTTCTTT	CAWSDNRGRTEAFF
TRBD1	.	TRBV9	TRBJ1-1	TGTGCCAGCAGCGTAGAATCGGACAGGGAGCGGGCTTTCTTT	CASSVESDRERAFF
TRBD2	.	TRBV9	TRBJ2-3	TGTGCCAGCAGCGTAGCTCCCTCGGGAGGGGATACGCAGTATTTT	CASSVAPSGGDTQYF
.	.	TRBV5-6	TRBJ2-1	TGTGCCAGCAGCTTGTTCGATGAGCAGTTCTTC	CASSLFDEQFF
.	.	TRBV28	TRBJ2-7	TGTGCCAGCAGTTTATCTCGGGAGCAGTACTTC	CASSLSREQYF
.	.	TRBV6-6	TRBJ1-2	TGTGCCAGCACGACAGTCTATGGCTACACCTTC	CASTTVYGYTF
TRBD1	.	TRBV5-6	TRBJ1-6	TGTGCCAGCAGGGCACAGGGGCACCTAAATAATTCACCCCTCCACTTT	CASRAQGHLNNSPLHF
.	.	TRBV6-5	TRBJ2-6	TGTGCCAGCAGTTACGGAGGCTCTGGGGCCAACGTCCTGACTTTC	CASSYGGSGANVLTF
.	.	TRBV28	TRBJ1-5	TGTGCCAGCAGTTTCCGGACAGTTAGCAATCAGCCCCAGCATTTT	CASSFRTVSNQPQHF
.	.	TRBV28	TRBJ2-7	TGTGCCAGCAGTTTCGGTGAGGAGCGGAGCTACGAGCAGTACTTC	CASSFGEERSYEQYF
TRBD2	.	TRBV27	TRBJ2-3	TGTGCCAGCAGTTTTGGGTGGGCTAGCGGGGGAAAAGATACGCAGTATTTT	CASSFGWASGGKDTQYF
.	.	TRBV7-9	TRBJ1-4	TGTGCCAGCAGCAAAGCCCGGGGGGGTAATGAAAAACTGTTTTTT	CASSKARGGNEKLFF
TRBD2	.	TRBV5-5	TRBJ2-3	TGTGCCAGCAGCCCGCCCGGGACTAGCGGGGGGGCGGATACGCAGTATTTT	CASSPPGTSGGADTQYF